This T cell receptor (beta chain) was obtained from a study of cytomegalovirus exposure and HLA in healthy donors. This PCR relied on a set of 60 Vbeta primers and 13 Jbeta primers. Produced via immunoSEQ multiplex PCR; TCRdb's table is partial and in-frame only. Of around 130,000 clones listed, 80% were seen once; the top ten hold roughly 5%. Study-wide points: Later analysis demonstrated an association between a missense DCLRE1C variant and TCR beta V- and J-gene trimming.

Germline CDR1 WNHNN, CDR2 SYGVQD (reference sequence). The ends were cut back, 0 bases at V and 5 bases at J, with 10 bases in the middle. The CDR3 covers 14 residues. Turning to this clone: Its target is unknown. The sample carries other DNA sequences with the same CDR3.

Sequencing was performed on PBMCs. This sequence originates from a man younger than 45 in good health and CMV-seronegative. This sequence joins TRBV10-1 and TRBJ1-1, with D uncertain. This CDR3 reads CASSESRGGTEAFF. CDR3 DNA: TGCGCCAGCAGTGAGTCACGCGGTGGGACTGAAGCTTTCTTT.